The 18 T cell receptor beta chains presented below share a single source sample, sequenced in a study of T-cell memory formation after mild COVID-19. TCRdb re-derived calls from the 5' RACE reads in MiXCR, one entry per CDR3 protein. This sample has about 280,000 distinct CDR3 sequences, with approximately 8.4% found just once. Material for sequencing was PBMCs or a T cell subset sorted from them (not recorded which). The receptors were sampled from a man aged 18-30 years who had mild COVID-19 (a few samples of this study predate the infection). Cell type and time point are not known.

The table lists this clonotype with many counts. The chain links TRBV5-1 to TRBJ2-3; D is undetermined. From germline, CDR1 is SGHRS and CDR2 YFSETQ. The V gene lost 3 bases and the J gene lost 0 bases, with 11 bases spanning the gap. The length of the CDR3 is 15 residues. The DNA for the CDR3 is TGCGCCAGCAGCTCCGGGCTTTCTAGCACAGATACGCAGTATTTT. Translation: CASSSGLSSTDTQYF.

The sample holds many counts of this clonotype. The CDR3 DNA is TGTGCCACCAGCCTCGGGACTAGCGGGGTCTACGAGCAGTACTTC. Encoded protein: CATSLGTSGVYEQYF. J is TRBJ2-7 and V is TRBV15, with 13 bases that match TRBD2. The V gene end was trimmed by 5 bases and the J gene end by 3 bases; junction bases not matched to a gene: 4. Looked up from germline, CDR1 is LNHNV and CDR2 is YYDKDF (reference sequence). This CDR3 is built from 15 residues.

This chain uses TRBV10-3 with TRBJ2-5; TRBD2 aligns across 9 bases. CDR3 length: 15 residues. Germline CDR1 and CDR2: ENHRY and SYGVKD. Trimming removed 5 bases from V and 5 bases from J; junction bases left unmatched: 9. CDR3: CAISLLAGVYETQYF. CDR3 DNA: TGTGCCATCAGTCTCTTAGCGGGGGTTTACGAGACCCAGTACTTC.

This clonotype was seen repeatedly, ten times or more. The genes are TRBV12-3 or TRBV12-4 and TRBJ2-7; D remains ambiguous. The CDR3 is 13 residues long. V shed 1 base and J shed 5 bases, with 9 bases lying between them. The CDR3 DNA reads TGTGCCAGCAGTTTAGGCAGGTCACACGAGCAGTACTTC. Its protein is CASSLGRSHEQYF.

DNA of the CDR3: TGCAGTGCTACCGGGATCCGAGGTCAGCCCCAGCATTTT. Its translation is CSATGIRGQPQHF. The V and J genes are TRBV20-1 and TRBJ1-5, with unresolved D. The CDR3 is 13 residues long. Trimming removed 4 bases at V and 6 bases at J, with 13 bases between. Germline loops: CDR1 DFQATT, CDR2 SNEGSKA (reference sequence).

V is TRBV5-1 and J is TRBJ1-6; D may be TRBD1 (5 bases). Trimming shortened V by 4 bases and J by 7 bases, and 15 bases separated the two germline ends. The CDR3 is made up of 15 amino acids. Germline V lookup: CDR1 SGHRS, CDR2 YFSETQ. CDR3 sequence (DNA): TGCGCCAGCAGCGGGAACGGGGCTCGGAATTCACCCCTCCACTTT. The encoded protein is CASSGNGARNSPLHF. The full variable domain, its missing parts supplied by reference TRBV5-1 and TRBJ1-6, is KAGVTQTPRYLIKTRGQQVTLSCSPISGHRSVSWYQQTPGQGLQFLFEYFSETQRNKGNFPGRFSGRQFSNSRSEMNVSTLELGDSALYLCASSGNGARNSPLHFGNGTRLTVT.

The gene calls are TRBV18 and TRBJ2-6; TRBD1 or TRBD2 may be the D gene (5 bases each). The V end was cut by 6 bases, the J end by 0 bases, with 18 bases between. The germline V gene has CDR1 KGHSH and CDR2 LQKENI. The CDR3 consists of 18 residues. CDR3 sequence (DNA): TGTGCCAGCTCTCCCAAGGGACCCACCCTCTCTGGGGCCAACGTCCTGACTTTC. Translated, it gives CASSPKGPTLSGANVLTF. The full variable domain, completed using reference TRBV18 and TRBJ2-6, is NAGVMQNPRHLVRRRGQEARLRCSPMKGHSHVYWYRQLPEEGLKFMVYLQKENIIDESGMPKERFSAEFPKEGPSILRIQQVVRGDSAAYFCASSPKGPTLSGANVLTFGAGSRLTVL.

The V gene is TRBV5-1, the J gene TRBJ1-6; no clear D gene. Germline lookup yields CDR1 SGHRS and CDR2 YFSETQ. V lost 5 bases and J lost 7, with 16 bases in between. This CDR3 contains 15 residues. The chain's CDR3 is CASRSLWVGNSPLHF. Here the CDR3 DNA reads TGCGCCAGCAGATCTCTTTGGGTCGGGAATTCACCCCTCCACTTT.

The chain has TRBV3-1 and TRBJ2-3, with 8 bases fitting TRBD2. Germline CDR1 reads LGHDT; CDR2 reads YNNKEL (reference sequence). Trimming took 1 base from V and 3 from J; bases not matched to a gene: 6. The CDR3 runs 16 residues. For the CDR3, the DNA is TGTGCCAGCAGCCAAGGTCTCGGGGGGGGGACAGATACGCAGTATTTT. Translated, it gives CASSQGLGGGTDTQYF.

Of note for this clonotype: This may be a read error: a much more frequent sequence differs by one nucleotide. This chain joins TRBV7-9 and TRBJ2-1; possibly TRBD2 for D (6 bases). The CDR3 extends over 13 amino acids. Looked up from germline, CDR1 is SEHNR and CDR2 is FQNEAQ (reference sequence). With 3 bases removed from V and 8 bases from J, the gap between germline ends came to 11 bases. DNA for the CDR3: TGTGCCAGCAGCTTCACCTGGGGGGATGAGCAGTTCTTC. It specifies CASSFTWGDEQFF.

The chain employs TRBV20-1 and TRBJ2-5; D might be TRBD2 (5 bases). This CDR3 spans 13 amino acids. The V end lost 1 base, the J end lost 5 bases, and 11 bases lay between the germline ends. Germline V gene lookup returns CDR1 DFQATT and CDR2 SNEGSKA (reference sequence). In nucleotides, the CDR3 is TGCAGTGCTAGAGTCGCTAGCCTGGAGACCCAGTACTTC. This encodes CSARVASLETQYF.

This clonotype was seen many times. The CDR3 spells CASTDRQGMNTEAFF. The CDR3 DNA is TGCGCCAGCACTGATCGGCAGGGGATGAACACTGAAGCTTTCTTT. V gene TRBV5-1 combines with J gene TRBJ1-1; a weak D match, TRBD1 (6 bases). The V gene's germline CDR1 is SGHRS and CDR2 YFSETQ. This CDR3 is 15 amino acids long. The V end lost 6 bases, the J end lost 0 bases, and 15 bases lay between the germline ends.

This clonotype has ten or more counts. V gene TRBV10-3 combines with J gene TRBJ2-1; D gene ambiguous. The germline CDR1 and CDR2 sequences are ENHRY and SYGVKD. The CDR3 length is 14 residues. V lost 0 bases to trimming and J lost 7 bases, with 10 bases between them. The CDR3 nucleotides read TGTGCCATCAGTGAGTCCAATGGGCAGAATGAGCAGTTCTTC. Translation gives CAISESNGQNEQFF.

This clonotype was picked up a small number of times. The chain carries TRBV6-2 or TRBV6-3 and TRBJ2-3; TRBD2 matches 10 bases. The germline gives CDR1 MNHEY, CDR2 SVGEGT. The V and J ends lost 6 bases and 5 bases, in that order; junction bases with no gene match: 14. CDR3 length: 17 residues. CDR3 loop: CASSIVTSGKHGDTQYF. The CDR3 nucleotides read TGTGCCAGCAGCATAGTCACTAGCGGGAAACACGGAGATACGCAGTATTTT.

The sample holds many counts of this clonotype. This chain joins TRBV29-1 and TRBJ1-1; 8 bases map to TRBD1. This CDR3 has 13 residues. V gave up 5 bases and J gave up 5 bases; unmatched junction bases: 7. Germline V lookup: CDR1 SQVTM, CDR2 ANQGSEA. The CDR3 nucleotides are TGCAGCGTTCGGACAGGGCGTTGGACTGAAGCTTTCTTT. Residues: CSVRTGRWTEAFF.

The chain recombines TRBV7-3 with TRBJ2-5; D uncertain. V was shortened by 5 bases and J by 2 bases, with 15 bases between the two germline ends. CDR3 length: 15 residues. CDR1 is SGHTA, CDR2 FQGTGA, per germline. The CDR3 region is CASSLRRAGQETQYF. CDR3 bases: TGTGCCAGCAGCCTACGTAGAGCCGGTCAAGAGACCCAGTACTTC.

The chain combines TRBV21-1 with TRBJ2-6; TRBD1, the D gene given by the table, was not confirmed from the DNA. TRBV21-1 is a pseudogene. There are 18 residues in the CDR3. DNA for the CDR3: TGTGCCAGCAGCAAATGCCAAAAGGACAACTCTGGGGCCAACGTCCTGACTTTC. Its translation is CASSKCQKDNSGANVLTF.

The CDR3 region is CASSRDSDSVNTEAFF. In DNA, the CDR3 is TGTGCCAGCAGTCGGGACAGTGACTCCGTGAACACTGAAGCTTTCTTT. The chain combines TRBV5-5 with TRBJ1-1; 7 positions agree with TRBD1. Germline V CDR1 and CDR2: SGHKS, YYEKEE (reference sequence). The ends lost 5 bases at V and 0 bases at J; junction bases unmatched: 10. The CDR3 is 16 amino acids.